One TCR beta chain is described in this entry. Generated by immunoSEQ multiplex PCR, the TCRdb table keeps only in-frame clones and is missing some. The data contain roughly 130,000 clones, over 75% of them seen just once; the ten biggest clones take up 7.6%. From germline, CDR1 is MNHEY and CDR2 SVGEGT. The CDR3 totals 16 residues. V lost 3 bases and J lost 1, with 15 bases in between. These data originate in a study of T cell responses to AZD1222 COVID-19 vaccine. The chain combines TRBV6-2 or TRBV6-3 with TRBJ2-5, with D possibly TRBD1 on 5 matching bases. The input for sequencing was peripheral blood, taken on day 0 of AZD1222 vaccination. The sequence was obtained from an adult in good health. The CDR3 DNA is TGTGCCAGCAGTTATCCACAGGATACACCCCAAGAGACCCAGTACTTC. Protein product: CASSYPQDTPQETQYF.